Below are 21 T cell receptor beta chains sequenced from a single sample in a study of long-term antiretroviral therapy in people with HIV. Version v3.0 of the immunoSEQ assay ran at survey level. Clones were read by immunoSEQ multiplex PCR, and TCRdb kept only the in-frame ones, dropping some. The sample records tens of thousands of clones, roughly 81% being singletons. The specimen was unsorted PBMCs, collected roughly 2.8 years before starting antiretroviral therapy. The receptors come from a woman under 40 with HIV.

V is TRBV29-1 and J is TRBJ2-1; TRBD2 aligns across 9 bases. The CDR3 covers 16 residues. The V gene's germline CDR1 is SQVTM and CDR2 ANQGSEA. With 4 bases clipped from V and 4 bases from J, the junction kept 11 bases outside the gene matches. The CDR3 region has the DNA TGCAGCGTTGTCCCCTTCACTAGCGGGCGATACAATGAGCAGTTCTTC. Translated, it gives CSVVPFTSGRYNEQFF.

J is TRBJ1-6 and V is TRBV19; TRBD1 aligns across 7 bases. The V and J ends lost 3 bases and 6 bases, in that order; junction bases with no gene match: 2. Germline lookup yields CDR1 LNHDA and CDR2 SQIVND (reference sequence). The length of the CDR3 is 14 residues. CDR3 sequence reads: CASSIRDSNSPLHF. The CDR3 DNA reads TGTGCCAGTAGTATCCGGGACAGTAATTCACCCCTCCACTTT.

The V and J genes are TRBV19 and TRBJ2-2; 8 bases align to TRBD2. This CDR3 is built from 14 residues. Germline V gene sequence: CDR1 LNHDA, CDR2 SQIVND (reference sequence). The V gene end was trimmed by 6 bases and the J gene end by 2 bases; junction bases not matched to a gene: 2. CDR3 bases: TGTGCCAGTAGACTAGCGGATAACACCGGGGAGCTGTTTTTT. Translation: CASRLADNTGELFF.

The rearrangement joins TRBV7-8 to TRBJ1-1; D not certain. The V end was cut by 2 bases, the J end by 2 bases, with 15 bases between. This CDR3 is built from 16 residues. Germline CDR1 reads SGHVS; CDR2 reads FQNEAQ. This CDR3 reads CASSLNSRSANTEAFF. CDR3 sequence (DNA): TGTGCCAGCAGCTTAAATTCTAGGTCGGCCAACACTGAAGCTTTCTTT.

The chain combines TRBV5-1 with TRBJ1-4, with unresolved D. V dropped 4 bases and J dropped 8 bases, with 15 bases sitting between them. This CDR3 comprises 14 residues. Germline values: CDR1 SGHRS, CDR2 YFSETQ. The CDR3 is CASSLGPSGEKLFF. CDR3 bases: TGCGCCAGCAGCCTGGGCCCATCTGGAGAAAAACTGTTTTTT.

The CDR3 is CASTWGSSTDTQYF. CDR3 sequence (DNA): TGTGCCAGCACCTGGGGGAGCAGCACAGATACGCAGTATTTT. The chain couples TRBV6-1 to TRBJ2-3, with D possibly called TRBD1 or TRBD2 (5 bases each). This CDR3 contains 14 residues. Per the germline V gene, CDR1 is MNHNS and CDR2 is SASEGT. Trimming pared 7 bases from V and 0 bases from J, leaving 11 bases between.

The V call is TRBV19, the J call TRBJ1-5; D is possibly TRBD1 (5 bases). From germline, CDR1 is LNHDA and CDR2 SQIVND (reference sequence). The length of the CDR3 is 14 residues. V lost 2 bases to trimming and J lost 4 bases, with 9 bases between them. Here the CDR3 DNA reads TGTGCCAGTAGTATAACGTGGGGGAATCAGCCCCAGCATTTT. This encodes CASSITWGNQPQHF.

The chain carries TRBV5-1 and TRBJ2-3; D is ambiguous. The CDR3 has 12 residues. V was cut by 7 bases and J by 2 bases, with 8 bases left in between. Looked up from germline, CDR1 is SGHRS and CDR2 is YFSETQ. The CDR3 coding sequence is TGCGCCAGCCGCAGAGACACAGATACGCAGTATTTT. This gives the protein CASRRDTDTQYF.

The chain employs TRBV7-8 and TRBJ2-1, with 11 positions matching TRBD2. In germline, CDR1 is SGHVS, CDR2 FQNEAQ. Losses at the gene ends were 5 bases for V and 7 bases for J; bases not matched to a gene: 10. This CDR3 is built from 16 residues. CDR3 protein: CASSLLAGGPWNEQFF. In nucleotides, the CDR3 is TGTGCCAGCAGCCTATTAGCGGGGGGGCCCTGGAATGAGCAGTTCTTC.

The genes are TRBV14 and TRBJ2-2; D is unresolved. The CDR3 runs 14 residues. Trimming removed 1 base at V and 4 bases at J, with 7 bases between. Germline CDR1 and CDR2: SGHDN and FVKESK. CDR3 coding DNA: TGTGCCAGCAGCCAAGCGTCCCGCACCGGGGAGCTGTTTTTT. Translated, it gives CASSQASRTGELFF. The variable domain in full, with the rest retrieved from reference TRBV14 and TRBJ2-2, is EAGVTQFPSHSVIEKGQTVTLRCDPISGHDNLYWYRRVMGKEIKFLLHFVKESKQDESGMPNNRFLAERTGGTYSTLKVQPAELEDSGVYFCASSQASRTGELFFGEGSRLTVL.

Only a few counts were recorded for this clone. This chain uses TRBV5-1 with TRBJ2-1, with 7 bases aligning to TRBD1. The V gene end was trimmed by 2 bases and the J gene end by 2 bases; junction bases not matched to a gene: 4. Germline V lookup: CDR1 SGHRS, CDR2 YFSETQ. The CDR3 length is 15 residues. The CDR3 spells CASSFDRDPYNEQFF. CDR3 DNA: TGCGCCAGCAGCTTTGACAGGGACCCCTACAATGAGCAGTTCTTC.

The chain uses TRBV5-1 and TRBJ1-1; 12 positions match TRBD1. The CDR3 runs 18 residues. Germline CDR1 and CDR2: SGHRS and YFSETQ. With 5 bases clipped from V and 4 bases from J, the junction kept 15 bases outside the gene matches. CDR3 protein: CASSDGDRGRISPTEAFF. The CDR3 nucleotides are TGCGCCAGCAGTGATGGGGACAGGGGGCGAATTAGTCCCACTGAAGCTTTCTTT.

The CDR3: CASSLGASSSGANVLTF. The CDR3 nucleotides read TGTGCCAGCAGCTTAGGGGCCAGCTCTTCTGGGGCCAACGTCCTGACTTTC. The chain has TRBV7-2 and TRBJ2-6, with D uncertain. V lost 1 base and J 1 base, leaving 11 bases between the germline ends. This CDR3 has 17 amino acids. Germline CDR1 reads SGHTA; CDR2 reads FQGNSA.

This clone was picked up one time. CDR3 amino acids: CASSYSRRSGNTIYF. The CDR3 nucleotides read TGTGCCAGCAGTTACTCGAGGCGATCTGGAAACACCATATATTTT. The chain employs TRBV6-5 and TRBJ1-3; no firm D call. The CDR3 extends over 15 amino acids. Trimming stripped 0 bases from V and 1 base from J, with 7 bases between. Looked up from germline, CDR1 is MNHEY and CDR2 is SVGAGI.

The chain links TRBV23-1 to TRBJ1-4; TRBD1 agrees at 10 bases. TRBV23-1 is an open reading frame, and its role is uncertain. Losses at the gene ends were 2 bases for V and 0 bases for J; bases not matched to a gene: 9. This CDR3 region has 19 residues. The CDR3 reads CASSQKLRGQGTTNEKLFF. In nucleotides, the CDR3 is TGCGCCAGCAGTCAAAAACTTAGGGGACAGGGGACAACTAATGAAAAACTGTTTTTT.

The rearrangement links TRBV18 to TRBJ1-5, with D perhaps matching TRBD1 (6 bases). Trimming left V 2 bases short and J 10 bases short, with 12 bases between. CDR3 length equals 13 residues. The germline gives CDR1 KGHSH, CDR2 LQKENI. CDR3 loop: CASSPGGPDPQHF. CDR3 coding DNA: TGTGCCAGCTCACCAGGGGGGCCGGACCCCCAGCATTTT.

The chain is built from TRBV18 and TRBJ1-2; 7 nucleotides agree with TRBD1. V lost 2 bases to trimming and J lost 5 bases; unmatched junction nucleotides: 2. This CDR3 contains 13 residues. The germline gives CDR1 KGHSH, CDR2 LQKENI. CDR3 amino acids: CASSPSGGYGYTF. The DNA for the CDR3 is TGTGCCAGCTCACCATCAGGGGGGTATGGCTACACCTTC.

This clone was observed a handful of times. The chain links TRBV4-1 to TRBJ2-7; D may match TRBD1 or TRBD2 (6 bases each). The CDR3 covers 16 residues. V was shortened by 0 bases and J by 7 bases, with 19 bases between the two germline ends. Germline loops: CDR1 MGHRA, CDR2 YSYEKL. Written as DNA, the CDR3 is TGCGCCAGCAGCCAAGAAGGAGGGACACCCCTCCAAGAGCAGTACGTC. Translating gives CASSQEGGTPLQEQYV.

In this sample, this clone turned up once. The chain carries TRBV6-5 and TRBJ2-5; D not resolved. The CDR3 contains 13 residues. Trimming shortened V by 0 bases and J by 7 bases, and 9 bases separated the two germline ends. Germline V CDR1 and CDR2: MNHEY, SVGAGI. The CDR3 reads CASSYSPPGTQYF. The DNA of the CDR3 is TGTGCCAGCAGTTACTCGCCACCGGGGACCCAGTACTTC.

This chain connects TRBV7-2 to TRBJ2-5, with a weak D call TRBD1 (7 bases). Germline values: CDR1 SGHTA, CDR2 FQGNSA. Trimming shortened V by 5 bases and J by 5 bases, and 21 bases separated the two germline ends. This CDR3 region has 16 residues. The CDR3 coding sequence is TGTGCCAGCAGCCCTACCCTTCCCAGGGGGGCTGAGACCCAGTACTTC. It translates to CASSPTLPRGAETQYF.

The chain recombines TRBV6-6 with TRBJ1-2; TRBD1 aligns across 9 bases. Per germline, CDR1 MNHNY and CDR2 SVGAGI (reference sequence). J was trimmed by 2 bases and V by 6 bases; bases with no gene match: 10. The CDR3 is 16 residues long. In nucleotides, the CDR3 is TGTGCCAGCAGCGTAGATGGACAGGGGATAAACTATGGCTACACCTTC. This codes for CASSVDGQGINYGYTF.